This T cell receptor beta chain was sequenced in a study of tumor and adjacent non-tumor tissue in lung cancer. Whole-study findings and limits: Normal lung showed higher cumulative top 100 clone frequency than tumor.

This clonotype has only one observation. Its specificity is unknown. The junction departs from the called germline gene at one end, perhaps through a read error. The CDR3 sequence is 14 residues long. Germline V gives CDR1 ENHRY, CDR2 SYGVKD. This sample's RNA came from whole unsorted tissue. TCRbeta libraries were built with three rounds of nested PCR, modified from ARM-PCR. MiXCR, run by TCRdb on the multiplex PCR reads, gives a single entry per CDR3 protein. The sample holds tens of thousands of distinct CDR3 sequences, about 61% seen once. This clonotype was obtained from a man in his fifties or sixties with non-small cell lung cancer. The rearrangement joins TRBV10-3 to TRBJ2-6, with 8 bases fitting TRBD2. The sequenced sample consisted of lung tumor tissue. In nucleotides, the CDR3 is TGTGCCATCAGTCAGTCCGGGGGGGCCAACCTCCTGACTTTC. It yields the protein CAISQSGGANLLTF.